This TCR beta chain was identified during a study of cytomegalovirus exposure and HLA in healthy donors. Remarks on this clone: Antigen unknown.

The PCR employed 60 Vbeta primers together with 13 Jbeta primers. This table comes from immunoSEQ multiplex PCR, and its TCRdb copy is limited to in-frame clones, with some not included. The table has over 95,000 clones, 70% to 85% seen once. Study results and limitations: Being productive about 90% or about 30% of the time was typical of most TCR beta V segments in an earlier analysis. The CMV antigen specificity of a few CMV-associated chains was confirmed through in vitro analysis. Some segments of the V type, notably TRBV6-2 and TRBV6-3, were excluded as indistinguishable.

From germline, CDR1 is SNHLY and CDR2 FYNNEI. The CDR3 is 15 residues long. Trimming removed 5 bases from V and 0 bases from J, with 11 bases in between. The sequenced sample was PBMCs. This sequence originates from a woman aged 40 to 50 in good health and CMV-seropositive. The J gene is TRBJ1-5, the V gene TRBV2; D is possibly TRBD1 (6 bases). CDR3 protein: CASSLGHHSNQPQHF. The CDR3 DNA follows: TGTGCCAGCAGTCTGGGACATCATAGCAATCAGCCCCAGCATTTT.